This T cell receptor beta chain is drawn from a study of blood T cell repertoires in COVID-19. As originally analysed: Amplification from reference gene primers served as the basis for estimated nucleated cell counts. The assay was immunoSEQ multiplex PCR, and TCRdb's table has in-frame clones only and misses some. For V, J and clone size, that table is used; D and trimming come from the DNA. The sample has 200,000 to 250,000 clones; roughly 85% are singletons. The sequenced sample consisted of peripheral blood. The receptor comes from a woman between 18 and 30 years old who had recovered from COVID-19.

The CDR3 nucleotides read TGTGCCACCTCGGGACTAGCGGGGGACAATGAGCAGTTCTTC. This translates into CATSGLAGDNEQFF. This chain uses TRBV15 with TRBJ2-1, with 14 bases lining up with TRBD2. After removal of 8 bases from V and 5 bases from J, the junction contained 2 bases not matched to a gene. The germline CDR1 and CDR2 sequences are LNHNV and YYDKDF (reference sequence). The CDR3 runs to 14 residues.